This T cell receptor (beta chain) was captured in a study of human T cells and chemical hapten exposure. Study-wide context: Across samples, TCR yields varied, mostly owing to small differences in pooled library volumes.

Individual cDNA molecules each carried unique molecular identifiers attached by the library. How the authors handled the data: Samples ranged from roughly 23,224 to 700,000 TCRs, with a median of approximately 90,000. TCRdb itself ran the 5' RACE reads through MiXCR, one entry per CDR3 protein. These V and J calls are TCRdb output, not the study's own analysis. The repertoire consists of roughly 81,000 distinct CDR3 sequences, with more than 15% occurring once and the leading ten covering approximately 7%. General study results and limits: High-frequency TCRs, those above 1 in 1000, stayed the same after DPC sensitization.

Points on this clonotype: Its antigen is undetermined.

The CDR3 is made up of 12 amino acids. Germline CDR1 and CDR2: MNHEY and SVGAGI. V lost 5 bases, J lost 3 bases, and 7 bases lay in between. Before extraction, the whole blood was not fractionated, and total RNA was taken from it. The sequence came from a female donor in good health. The J gene is TRBJ1-2, the V gene TRBV6-5, with D possibly being TRBD1 (5 bases). Here the CDR3 reads CASSTGYYGYTF. The CDR3 DNA sequence: TGTGCCAGCAGTACAGGTTACTATGGCTACACCTTC.